These 24 T cell receptor beta chains share one sample of origin, sequenced in a study of T cell clonality in common variable immunodeficiency. Using immunoSEQ multiplex PCR, the repertoire was profiled, and TCRdb retains in-frame clones only, with some absent. This sample has under 60,000 clones and no singletons, with nearly 3.5% in the ten largest. Sequenced material: peripheral blood mononuclear cells. The receptors come from a person aged 18 to 69 in good health.

The sample holds many counts of this clone. The read comes to an end 3 residues before the CDR3 does, leaving the germline J gene to fill in the end. Other DNA sequences of this sample code for an identical CDR3. The V call is TRBV6-1, the J call TRBJ1-3; D remains ambiguous. CDR1 and CDR2 from the germline V gene are MNHNS and SASEGT. The CDR3 has 14 residues. Trimming cost V 2 bases and J 3 bases, with 8 bases left between them. CDR3 region: CASSEKTVGNTIYF. The sequenced CDR3 bases are TGTGCCAGCAGTGAAAAAACAGTTGGAAACACC.

This clone was detected a few times. Read coverage stops 3 residues before the CDR3 terminus; the germline J gene supplies the remainder. V gene TRBV18 combines with J gene TRBJ2-7; 7 bases map to TRBD2. The germline CDR1 and CDR2 sequences are KGHSH and LQKENI. This CDR3 is 17 amino acids long. Unmatched junction bases numbered 8, after V lost 0 bases and J lost 0 bases. The CDR3 here is CASSPPAWEGSSYEQYF. The DNA read from the CDR3 is TGTGCCAGCTCACCACCCGCCTGGGAGGGGAGCTCCTACGAG. Using reference TRBV18 and TRBJ2-7 for the parts outside the CDR3, the full variable domain is NAGVMQNPRHLVRRRGQEARLRCSPMKGHSHVYWYRQLPEEGLKFMVYLQKENIIDESGMPKERFSAEFPKEGPSILRIQQVVRGDSAAYFCASSPPAWEGSSYEQYFGPGTRLTVT.

The table lists this clone with many counts. The read ends 3 residues early relative to the CDR3; the germline J gene fills the gap. This chain joins TRBV12-3 or TRBV12-4 and TRBJ2-7; 9 bases agree with TRBD2. The CDR3 is 16 amino acids. V lost 5 bases and J lost 3; bases outside the gene matches: 11. Incomplete CDR3 DNA: TGTGCCAGCAGTGAAAGGACTAGCGCGAGGGGCTACGAG. It codes for CASSERTSARGYE. The whole CDR3 sequence is CASSERTSARGYEQYF.

This clone was detected many times. The read finishes 3 residues shy of the CDR3 end, and the germline J gene is used to complete it. The chain has TRBV20-1 and TRBJ2-1; 12 nucleotides match TRBD2. The CDR3 has 12 residues. Germline assignment: CDR1 DFQATT and CDR2 SNEGSKA (reference sequence). CDR3 amino acids: CSALAGGVEQFF. Incomplete CDR3 DNA: TGCAGCGCCCTAGCGGGAGGGGTTGAG.

In this sample, this clone turned up many times. The DNA ends 3 residues before the CDR3 does, and the rest of the CDR3 is filled in from the germline J gene. This chain joins TRBV5-1 and TRBJ2-3; D unresolved. The V gene's germline CDR1 is SGHRS and CDR2 YFSETQ. This CDR3 has 15 residues. The V and J ends lost 0 bases and 2 bases respectively, with 10 bases between them. CDR3 loop: CASSLDSPHTDTQYF. Partial CDR3 DNA: TGCGCCAGCAGCTTGGATTCCCCCCACACAGATACG.

This clone was found many times. The observed sequence ends 3 residues before the CDR3 terminus, with the missing tail filled in from the germline J gene. The chain has TRBV30 and TRBJ2-7; TRBD2 agrees at 11 bases. The length of the CDR3 is 16 residues. From germline, CDR1 is GTSNPN and CDR2 SVGIG (reference sequence). J was trimmed by 5 bases and V by 0 bases; bases with no gene match: 9. The DNA read from the CDR3 is TGTGCCTGGAGTGTACGGGCACTAGCGGGAGCTGACGAG. Amino acids: CAWSVRALAGADE. The full CDR3 protein reads CAWSVRALAGADEQYF.

This clone appeared a few times. The CDR3 end lies 3 residues beyond the end of the read and is filled in from the germline J gene. This chain uses TRBV7-9 with TRBJ1-2; D is possibly TRBD1 (6 bases). CDR3 length: 15 amino acids. The germline V gene encodes CDR1 SEHNR and CDR2 FQNEAQ (reference sequence). CDR3 bases read: TGTGCCAGCAGCTTAGGAGGGGGAGCCTACAATGAC. Translation: CASSLGGGAYND. The whole CDR3 sequence is CASSLGGGAYNDYTF.

With respect to this clone: The read halts 3 residues ahead of the CDR3 end, with the missing end drawn from the germline J gene. The chain has TRBV10-2 and TRBJ2-5; D gene uncertain. Germline CDR1 and CDR2: WSHSY and SAAADI. CDR3 length: 14 residues. V shed 4 bases and J shed 5 bases, with 14 bases lying between them. The CDR3 sequence: CASSVERLRETQYF. Partial CDR3 DNA: TGCGCCAGCAGTGTGGAGCGCTTGAGGGAGACC.

This clone came up a few times. The CDR3 end falls 3 residues outside the read, so it is completed with the germline J gene. The genes are TRBV5-1 and TRBJ1-1; unclear D gene. The V gene lost 2 bases and the J gene lost 3 bases, with 14 bases spanning the gap. Germline CDR1 is SGHRS and CDR2 is YFSETQ. The length of the CDR3 is 15 residues. The DNA read from the CDR3 is TGCGCCAGCAGCTTTATGGCCCCGAGGGACACTGAA. Translated: CASSFMAPRDTE. In full, the CDR3 is CASSFMAPRDTEAFF.

This clone was observed at least ten times. The missing CDR3 end, 3 residues past where the read stops, is filled in from the germline J gene. The genes are TRBV5-1 and TRBJ2-3; TRBD2 is a possible D gene (6 bases). Per germline, CDR1 SGHRS and CDR2 YFSETQ. This CDR3 has 14 residues. V was clipped by 3 bases and J by 2 bases, with 10 bases between them. The sequenced CDR3 bases are TGCGCCAGCAGCTCCCTAGCGACCACAGATACG. It codes for CASSSLATTDT. The entire CDR3 protein reads CASSSLATTDTQYF.

In its sample, this clone was seen many times. The read terminates 3 residues ahead of where the CDR3 ends, so the germline J gene completes it. The chain joins TRBV7-3 to TRBJ2-1; 14 bases are a match to TRBD2. V trimming: 1 base; J trimming: 9 bases; junction bases outside the gene matches: 11. Per the germline V gene, CDR1 is SGHTA and CDR2 is FQGTGA. This CDR3 is 18 amino acids long. The CDR3 bases that were read are TGTGCCAGCAGCTTAAATGGTCGGGGACTAGCGGGAGTGGGTGAG. Protein sequence: CASSLNGRGLAGVGE. The full-length CDR3 reads as CASSLNGRGLAGVGEQFF.

This clone appeared many times. The read terminates 3 residues ahead of where the CDR3 ends, so the germline J gene completes it. The chain employs TRBV5-4 and TRBJ2-5, with a weak D call TRBD2 (6 bases). Germline V CDR1 and CDR2: SGHNT, YYREEE (reference sequence). Trimming cost V 1 base and J 4 bases, with 17 bases left between them. The CDR3 is made up of 16 amino acids. The CDR3 sequence: CASSLPSGGSGETQYF. Incomplete CDR3 DNA: TGTGCCAGCAGCTTGCCCTCCGGGGGTAGCGGAGAGACC.

This clone was counted a few times. The read stops 3 residues short of the end of the CDR3; the missing end is completed from the germline J gene. This chain connects TRBV30 to TRBJ1-2; no firm D call. CDR1 GTSNPN and CDR2 SVGIG come from the germline V gene (reference sequence). CDR3 size: 14 residues. CDR3 in amino acids: CAWSYSGSSYDYTF. The DNA read from the CDR3 is TGTGCCTGGAGTTATAGCGGGTCATCCTACGAC.

This clone was counted ten times or more. The read falls 3 residues short of the CDR3 end, and the missing part is taken from the germline J gene. The chain carries TRBV19 and TRBJ2-2; the D gene is possibly TRBD1 (6 bases). The germline V gene has CDR1 LNHDA and CDR2 SQIVND (reference sequence). This CDR3 has 13 residues. Deletions cut 4 bases from V and 5 bases from J, with 8 bases between. CDR3 bases read: TGTGCCAGTAGTACTAGGGGGACCGGGGAG. Its protein product is CASSTRGTGE. The whole CDR3 sequence reads CASSTRGTGELFF.

This clone was seen at least ten times. The observed sequence ends 3 residues before the CDR3 terminus, with the missing tail filled in from the germline J gene. The V gene is TRBV2, the J gene TRBJ2-1; 7 bases align to TRBD2. The germline V gene encodes CDR1 SNHLY and CDR2 FYNNEI. The CDR3 extends over 14 amino acids. V lost 4 bases to trimming and J lost 8 bases; unmatched junction nucleotides: 8. The CDR3 is CASSGASGRDEQFF. The CDR3 bases that were read are TGTGCCAGCAGTGGTGCTAGCGGCCGAGATGAG.

A remark on this clone: Sequencing ends 3 residues short of the CDR3 end; the germline J gene provides the rest. V gene TRBV7-8 combines with J gene TRBJ2-2; TRBD1 might be the D (5 bases). Per germline, CDR1 SGHVS and CDR2 FQNEAQ. The CDR3 covers 15 residues. The CDR3 here is CASSSEPSGANVLFF. CDR3 bases read: TGTGCCAGCAGCTCGGAACCTTCTGGGGCCAACGTG.

The table lists this clone with a few counts. A far larger clone differs by one base, so this is likely a read error. The sequence runs out 3 residues before the end of the CDR3; the remainder is reconstructed from the germline J gene. V usage is TRBV6-1 and J usage is TRBJ2-1; TRBD2 matches 9 bases. This CDR3 region has 15 residues. The germline CDR1 and CDR2 sequences are MNHNS and SASEGT. CDR3 protein: CGSSELAGSYNEQFF. The covered CDR3 bases are TGTGGCAGCAGTGAACTAGCGGGCTCCTACAATGAG.

This clone was detected many times. The read ends 3 residues before the CDR3 terminus; that terminus is restored from the germline J gene. The chain joins TRBV30 to TRBJ1-6; 9 bases map to TRBD1. CDR3 length: 16 amino acids. V lost 4 bases and J lost 7; bases outside the gene matches: 11. From germline, CDR1 is GTSNPN and CDR2 SVGIG (reference sequence). CDR3 loop: CAWTIPRTGVNSPLHF. CDR3 DNA, as far as it was read: TGTGCCTGGACTATCCCCAGGACAGGGGTGAATTCACCC.

This clone was counted between two and nine times. The junction differs from germline at one of its ends, possibly a read error. The CDR3 end is not reached by the read, which stops 3 residues before it; the germline J gene fills it in. The chain is built from TRBV5-1 and TRBJ1-1; a weak D match, TRBD1 (6 bases). From germline, CDR1 is SGHRS and CDR2 YFSETQ. The CDR3 has 14 residues. The CDR3 DNA, read in part, is TGCGCCAGCAGTTTGGGACACGCGAACACTGAA. As protein: CASSLGHANTE. The CDR3 in full is CASSLGHANTEAFF.

Many counts were recorded for this clone. With the read ending 3 residues before the CDR3 end, the germline J gene is used to fill in that end. The gene calls are TRBV5-1 and TRBJ1-2; possibly TRBD1 for D (6 bases). The germline CDR1 and CDR2 sequences are SGHRS and YFSETQ. The CDR3 extends over 15 amino acids. The CDR3 reads CASSLVGRGAYGYTF. CDR3 bases read: TGCGCCAGCAGCTTGGTAGGCAGGGGAGCTTACGGC.

This clone was recorded at least ten times. The sequenced fragment ends 3 residues before the CDR3 boundary, so the rest is inferred from the germline J gene. The chain employs TRBV7-2 and TRBJ2-5; D ambiguous. Trimming cost V 1 base and J 7 bases, with 10 bases left between them. The CDR3 is 13 residues long. The V gene's germline CDR1 is SGHTA and CDR2 FQGNSA. Partial CDR3 DNA: TGTGCCAGCAGCTTAGGCCAGTTTGGGACC. Its translation is CASSLGQFGT. The whole CDR3 protein reads CASSLGQFGTQYF.

This clone was recorded at least ten times. Sequencing ends 3 residues short of the CDR3 end; the germline J gene provides the rest. The rearrangement uses TRBV7-9 and TRBJ1-3; 7 bases align to TRBD1. With V trimmed by 5 bases and J by 0 bases, 4 bases remained unmatched. The CDR3 runs to 15 residues. Looked up from germline, CDR1 is SEHNR and CDR2 is FQNEAQ (reference sequence). The CDR3 DNA, read in part, is TGTGCCAGCAGCAAGGGACAGTTCTCTGGAAACACC. Amino acid sequence: CASSKGQFSGNT. From start to end, the CDR3 is CASSKGQFSGNTIYF.

This clone occurred a few times. The CDR3 is cut off 3 residues early in the read; its end comes from the germline J gene. The gene calls are TRBV18 and TRBJ2-3, with D possibly being TRBD1 (5 bases). CDR1 is KGHSH and CDR2 is LQKENI in the germline V gene. The CDR3 is 16 amino acids. CDR3: CASSPLRVVGNQPQYF. Partial CDR3 DNA: TGTGCCAGCTCACCGCTCAGGGTGGTTGGCAATCAGCCG.

Ten or more counts support this clone. The read gets to within 3 residues of the CDR3 end, and the germline J gene fills in the rest. This sequence joins TRBV13 and TRBJ1-2, with a possible D match to TRBD1 (5 bases). The CDR3 runs 12 residues. Germline values: CDR1 PRHDT, CDR2 FYEKMQ (reference sequence). The V gene lost 8 bases and the J gene lost 4 bases, with 11 bases spanning the gap. Here the CDR3 reads CASQVRGYGYTF. Partial CDR3 DNA: TGTGCCAGCCAAGTAAGGGGCTATGGC.